These 14 T cell receptor beta chains share one sample of origin, sequenced in a study of T cell repertoires in cytomegalovirus infection. TCRdb independently ran MiXCR on the reads; one entry per CDR3 protein. The sample records approximately 400,000 distinct CDR3 sequences, approximately 31% being singletons. The specimen sequenced was PBMCs. These TCRs come from a human donor in good health (CMV status not recorded). Some clones in this sample may be carry-over from other donors' samples.

J is TRBJ2-1 and V is TRBV7-9; D call uncertain. V gave up 6 bases and J gave up 2 bases, with 14 bases separating them. This CDR3 has 15 residues. Per the germline V gene, CDR1 is SEHNR and CDR2 is FQNEAQ (reference sequence). The CDR3 DNA is TGTGCCAGCAGTCTCCGAAGTAACCCCTACAATGAGCAGTTCTTC. As protein: CASSLRSNPYNEQFF.

This clonotype was observed many times. Here the CDR3 reads CASSSGFWGSSTDTQYF. For the CDR3, the DNA is TGTGCCAGCAGCAGTGGTTTTTGGGGCAGCAGCACAGATACGCAGTATTTT. The chain has TRBV7-2 and TRBJ2-3; tentative D call: TRBD1 (5 bases). CDR1 and CDR2 (germline): SGHTA, FQGNSA. V dropped 5 bases and J dropped 0 bases, with 18 bases sitting between them. The CDR3 totals 17 residues. The whole variable domain, filled in from reference TRBV7-2 and TRBJ2-3, reads GAGVSQSPSNKVTEKGKDVELRCDPISGHTALYWYRQSLGQGLEFLIYFQGNSAPDKSGLPSDRFSAERTGGSVSTLTIQRTQQEDSAVYLCASSSGFWGSSTDTQYFGPGTRLTVL.

This rearrangement joins TRBV6-6 to TRBJ2-1; TRBD1 matches 9 bases. This CDR3 has 16 residues. Germline assignment: CDR1 MNHNY and CDR2 SVGAGI (reference sequence). V was clipped by 4 bases and J by 7 bases; unmatched bases: 11. CDR3: CASSSSPGQGSNEQFF. As DNA, the CDR3 is TGTGCCAGCAGTTCCTCACCGGGACAGGGTTCGAATGAGCAGTTCTTC.

The chain has TRBV7-3 and TRBJ1-1; weak D call: TRBD1 (5 bases). The CDR3 length is 15 residues. Trimming took 2 bases from V and 2 from J, leaving 12 bases between them. CDR1 and CDR2 (germline): SGHTA, FQGTGA. CDR3 loop: CASSLHTGPNTEAFF. The CDR3 DNA follows: TGTGCCAGCAGCTTACATACAGGTCCCAACACTGAAGCTTTCTTT.

In this sample, this clonotype turned up a few times. The V call is TRBV7-2, the J call TRBJ2-7; D unclear. CDR1 is SGHTA, CDR2 FQGNSA, per germline. The CDR3 covers 11 residues. Trimming cost V 6 bases and J 2 bases, with 5 bases left between them. The CDR3 sequence is CASRKTYEQYF. CDR3 coding DNA: TGTGCCAGCAGGAAAACCTACGAGCAGTACTTC.

This clonotype was seen only a few times. The gene calls are TRBV6-1 and TRBJ2-1; D is unresolved. The germline gives CDR1 MNHNS, CDR2 SASEGT. V lost 1 base to trimming and J lost 7 bases, with 14 bases between them. The CDR3 has 15 amino acids. Here the CDR3 DNA reads TGTGCCAGCAGTGAAGAGCTAAGGGCGATAAATGAGCAGTTCTTC. It codes for CASSEELRAINEQFF.

This chain uses TRBV19 with TRBJ2-1; the D gene is possibly TRBD2 (5 bases). CDR3 length: 14 residues. Germline V gene data show CDR1 as LNHDA and CDR2 as SQIVND (reference sequence). V was pared by 3 bases and J by 5 bases, with 11 bases between. This CDR3 is CASSIRLRDNEQFF. The DNA of the CDR3 is TGTGCCAGTAGTATCAGGCTGCGGGACAATGAGCAGTTCTTC.

Only a few counts were recorded for this clonotype. The chain carries TRBV11-2 and TRBJ2-5; 13 nucleotides agree with TRBD2. V lost 6 bases to trimming and J lost 5 bases; unmatched junction nucleotides: 3. CDR1 is SGHAT and CDR2 is FQNNGV in the germline V gene. The CDR3 runs to 14 residues. CDR3 sequence: CASRGLAGWETQYF. CDR3 nucleotide sequence: TGTGCCAGCAGGGGACTAGCGGGGTGGGAGACCCAGTACTTC.

The chain carries TRBV18 and TRBJ2-4, with TRBD1 identical over 7 bases. V was pared by 4 bases and J by 5 bases, with 5 bases of the junction left unmatched. CDR1 is KGHSH and CDR2 is LQKENI in the germline V gene. This CDR3 is 14 amino acids long. The CDR3: CASSRDRAENIQYF. DNA for the CDR3: TGTGCCAGCTCACGAGACAGGGCGGAAAACATTCAGTACTTC.

The rearrangement links TRBV18 to TRBJ2-5, with 10 bases matching TRBD2. This CDR3 region has 16 residues. With V trimmed by 3 bases and J by 0 bases, 4 bases remained unmatched. Per the germline V gene, CDR1 is KGHSH and CDR2 is LQKENI. CDR3 nucleotides: TGTGCCAGCTCACCCTGGCTAGCGGGGGACCAAGAGACCCAGTACTTC. It codes for CASSPWLAGDQETQYF.

This clonotype has ten or more counts. The rearrangement uses TRBV7-8 and TRBJ2-3; the match to TRBD2 covers 9 bases. V dropped 7 bases and J dropped 0; count of bases not matched to a gene: 5. This CDR3 has 15 amino acids. Per the germline V gene, CDR1 is SGHVS and CDR2 is FQNEAQ. CDR3 amino acids: CASTIAGVSTDTQYF. In DNA form, the CDR3 reads TGTGCCAGCACGATAGCGGGGGTCAGCACAGATACGCAGTATTTT.

As concerns this clonotype: A junction boundary mismatches the germline segment, possibly from a read error. The chain uses TRBV5-6 and TRBJ2-2, with D hard to call. This CDR3 has 15 residues. The germline gives CDR1 SGHDT, CDR2 YYEEEE. DNA for the CDR3: TGTGCCAGCAGCTTGGAAGGTGCGAACCCCGGGGAGCTGTTTTTT. Translating it yields CASSLEGANPGELFF.

The J gene is TRBJ1-4, the V gene TRBV27; D unclear. Trimming cost V 5 bases and J 6 bases, with 25 bases left between them. Per the germline V gene, CDR1 is MNHEY and CDR2 is SMNVEV (reference sequence). The CDR3 extends over 18 amino acids. This CDR3 is CASSKRAVGQRADEKLFF. As DNA, the CDR3 is TGTGCCAGCAGTAAAAGAGCTGTAGGGCAGCGGGCTGATGAAAAACTGTTTTTT.

This rearrangement joins TRBV29-1 to TRBJ2-5; no definite D call. From germline, CDR1 is SQVTM and CDR2 ANQGSEA. V lost 4 bases to trimming and J lost 0 bases, with 12 bases between them. The CDR3 is 14 residues long. CDR3 DNA sequence: TGCAGCGTTGCCCGAGGCGGTAACCAAGAGACCCAGTACTTC. It encodes CSVARGGNQETQYF.